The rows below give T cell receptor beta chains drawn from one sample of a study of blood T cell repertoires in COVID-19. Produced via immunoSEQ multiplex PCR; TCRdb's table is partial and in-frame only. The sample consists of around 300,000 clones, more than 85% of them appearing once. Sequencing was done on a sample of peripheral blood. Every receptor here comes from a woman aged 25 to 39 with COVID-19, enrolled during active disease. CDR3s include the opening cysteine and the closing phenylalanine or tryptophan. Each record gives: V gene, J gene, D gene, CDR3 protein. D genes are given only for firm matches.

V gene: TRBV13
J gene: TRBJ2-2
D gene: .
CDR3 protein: CASTHPERPSGTGELFF

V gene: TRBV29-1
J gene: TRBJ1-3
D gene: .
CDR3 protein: CSVVWTAHSGNTIYF

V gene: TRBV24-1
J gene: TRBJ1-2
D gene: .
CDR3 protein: CATRSGGLDGYTF

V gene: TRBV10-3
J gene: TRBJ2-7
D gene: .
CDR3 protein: CAISEGRGEQYF

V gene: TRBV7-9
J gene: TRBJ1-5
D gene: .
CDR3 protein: CASSPHGNSNQPQHF

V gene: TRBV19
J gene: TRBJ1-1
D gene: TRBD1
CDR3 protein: CASSMWTGDTEAFF

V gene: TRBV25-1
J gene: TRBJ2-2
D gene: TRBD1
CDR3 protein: CASSGTGYTGELFF

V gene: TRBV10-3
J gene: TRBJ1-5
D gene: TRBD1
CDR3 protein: CAISEDRDQPQHF

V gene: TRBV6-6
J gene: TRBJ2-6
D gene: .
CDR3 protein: CASSLDSSGANVLTF

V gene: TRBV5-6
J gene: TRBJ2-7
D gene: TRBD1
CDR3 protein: CASSAGQGGFYEQYF